This section outlines one T cell receptor (beta chain) sequence together with its context. Generated by immunoSEQ multiplex PCR, the TCRdb table keeps only in-frame clones and is missing some. This table has about 270,000 clones, roughly 90% appearing once. This record comes from a study of blood T cell repertoires in COVID-19. Per the germline V gene, CDR1 is MNHEY and CDR2 is SVGAGI. The CDR3 has 15 residues. Trimming left V 1 base short and J 3 bases short, with 10 bases between. Sequencing used PBMCs or T cells enriched from blood (not recorded which). The genes are TRBV6-5 and TRBJ2-1, with D perhaps TRBD2 (6 bases). This clonotype originated in a woman aged 50 to 60 who had recovered from COVID-19. The CDR3 here is CASSYYLADYNEQFF. The DNA for the CDR3 is TGTGCCAGCAGTTACTATTTAGCGGACTACAATGAGCAGTTCTTC.